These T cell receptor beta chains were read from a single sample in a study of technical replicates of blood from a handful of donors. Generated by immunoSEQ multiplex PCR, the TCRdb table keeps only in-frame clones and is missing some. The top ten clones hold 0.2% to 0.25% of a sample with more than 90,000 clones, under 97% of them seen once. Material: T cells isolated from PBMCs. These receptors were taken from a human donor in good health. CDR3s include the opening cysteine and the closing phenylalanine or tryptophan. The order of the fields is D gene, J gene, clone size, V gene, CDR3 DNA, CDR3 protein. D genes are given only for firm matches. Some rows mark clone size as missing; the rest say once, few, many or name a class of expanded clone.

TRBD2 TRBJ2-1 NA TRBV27 TGTGCCAGCAGTTCGGGACTACACAATGAGCAGTTCTTC CASSSGLHNEQFF
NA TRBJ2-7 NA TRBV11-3 TGTGCCAGCAGCTTAGCAACTGAGGTTTCCTCGGGAAAGCAGTACTTC CASSLATEVSSGKQYF
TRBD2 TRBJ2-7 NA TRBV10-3 TGTGCCATCAGTGAGCAGGCTAGCGGGAGGCTGAACGAGCAGTACTTC CAISEQASGRLNEQYF
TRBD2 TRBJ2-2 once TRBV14 TGTGCCAGCAAGGGACTAGCGGTCACCGGGGAGCTGTTTTTT CASKGLAVTGELFF
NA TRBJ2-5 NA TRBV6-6 TGTGCCAGCAGTTACTCGGTAGCTGCCGTAGGTGAGACCCAGTACTTC CASSYSVAAVGETQYF
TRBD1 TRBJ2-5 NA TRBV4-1 TGCGCCAGCAGCCAAGTCCGACAGGGACAGACCCAGTACTTC CASSQVRQGQTQYF
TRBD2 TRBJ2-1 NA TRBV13 TGTGCCAGCAGTTCTAGCGGGAGCTACAATGAGCAGTTCTTC CASSSSGSYNEQFF
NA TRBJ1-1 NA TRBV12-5 TGTGCTAGTGTTTGGGCCCCCCACGGACTAACAGGCCCCTCAATGAACACTGAAGCTTTCTTT CASVWAPHGLTGPSMNTEAFF
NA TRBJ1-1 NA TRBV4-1 TGCGCCAGTTCCTCCGGGAATATGAACACTGAAGCTTTCTTT CASSSGNMNTEAFF
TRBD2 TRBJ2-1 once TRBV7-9 TGTGCCAGCAGCTTAGTCCCCCTTACGGGAGCGGGAGCTAGGGAGCAGTTCTTC CASSLVPLTGAGAREQFF
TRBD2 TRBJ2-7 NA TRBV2 TGTGCCAGCAGGGGCACTAGCGGGAGATTATCCTACGAGCAGTACTTC CASRGTSGRLSYEQYF
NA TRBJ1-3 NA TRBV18 TGTGCCAGCTCACCACGGAGAAGCTCTGGAAACACCATATATTTT CASSPRRSSGNTIYF
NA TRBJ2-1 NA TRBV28 TGTGCCAGCAGTTTCGCCACCGGGACTCGAAACAATGAGCAGTTCTTC CASSFATGTRNNEQFF
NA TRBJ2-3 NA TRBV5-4 TGTGCCAGCAGCTTGGGGAGCTGGCTTAGCACAGATACGCAGTATTTT CASSLGSWLSTDTQYF
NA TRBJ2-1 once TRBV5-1 TGCGCCAGCGCGGGACAGTCCTACAATGAGCAGTTCTTC CASAGQSYNEQFF
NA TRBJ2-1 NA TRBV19 TGTGCCAGTAGTATACGTCCCGACTCCAGCTCCTACAATGAGCAGTTCTTC CASSIRPDSSSYNEQFF
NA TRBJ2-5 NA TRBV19 TGTGCCAGTAGTATAGGGGCAGGGTTCTACCAAGAGACCCAGTACTTC CASSIGAGFYQETQYF